This TCR beta chain was identified during a study of blood T cells in healthy people across ages. The CDR3 runs to 16 residues. CDR1 and CDR2 from the germline V gene are SGDLS and YYNGEE. Concerning this clonotype: The antigen is not known.

The use of a sample-barcoded 5' primer and a J-beta primer mix characterized a second PCR of roughly 6 to 11 cycles. A single record per CDR3 protein comes from TCRdb applying MiXCR to the 5' RACE reads. The profile covers 600,000 to 850,000 distinct CDR3 sequences, with more than 20% appearing a single time and 9% to 9.5% taken by the ten largest. The study, taken as a whole, reports: No conclusive comparison of naive versus antigen-experienced cells was possible with unsorted PBMCs.

This sample also belongs to another study, concerning T cells of mothers and their children.

Source material: blood. This chain joins TRBV9 and TRBJ2-5, with TRBD2 matching 12 bases. The J call is in doubt because the DNA end fits TRBJ2-7 better. This clonotype originated in a boy between 5 and 17 years old in good health. The CDR3: CASSVEGTSGPYEQYF. The CDR3 region has the DNA TGTGCCAGCAGCGTAGAGGGGACTAGCGGGCCCTACGAGCAGTACTTC.